The clone carrying this T cell receptor beta chain was counted at least ten times. This sample was included in a study of neurological immune-mediated disorders. The cDNA was generated by 5'RACE with 10-nucleotide random UMIs. TCRdb reanalysed the 5' RACE reads using MiXCR and keeps one entry per CDR3 protein. The sample comprises 50,000 to 75,000 distinct CDR3 sequences, about an eighth of which are singletons, and around 10% rests with the top ten. PBMCs stored at -80 C, 2 million in total, were the source of the unsorted libraries. Germline values: CDR1 MDHEN, CDR2 SYDVKM. There are 13 residues in the CDR3. The ends lost 8 bases at V and 0 bases at J; junction bases unmatched: 4.

This chain links TRBV28 with TRBJ2-7; TRBD2 matches at 7 bases. The sequence was obtained from a woman aged 55 to 70 with HTLV-1-associated myelopathy (HAM/TSP). The material sequenced was PBMCs. The CDR3 region is CASLSGYSYEQYF. For the CDR3, the DNA is TGTGCCAGCCTTAGCGGGTACTCCTACGAGCAGTACTTC. The complete variable domain, with remaining parts taken from reference TRBV28 and TRBJ2-7, reads DVKVTQSSRYLVKRTGEKVFLECVQDMDHENMFWYRQDPGLGLRLIYFSYDVKMKEKGDIPEGYSVSREKKERFSLILESASTNQTSMYLCASLSGYSYEQYFGPGTRLTVT.